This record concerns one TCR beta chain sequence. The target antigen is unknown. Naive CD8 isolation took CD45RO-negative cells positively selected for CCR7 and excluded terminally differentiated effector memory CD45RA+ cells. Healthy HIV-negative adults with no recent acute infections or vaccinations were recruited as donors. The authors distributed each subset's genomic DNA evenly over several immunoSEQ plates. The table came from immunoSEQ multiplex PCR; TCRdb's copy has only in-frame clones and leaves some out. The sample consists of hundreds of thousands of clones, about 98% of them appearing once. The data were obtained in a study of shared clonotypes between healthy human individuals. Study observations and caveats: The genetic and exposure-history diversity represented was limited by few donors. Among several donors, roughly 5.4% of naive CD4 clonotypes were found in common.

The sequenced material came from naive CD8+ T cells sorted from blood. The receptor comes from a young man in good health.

In DNA form, the CDR3 reads TGTGCCATCAGTGAGAGGCAGAACAGAAACACCATATATTTT. It encodes CAISERQNRNTIYF. The V gene is TRBV10-3, the J gene TRBJ1-3, with no clear D. Germline V lookup: CDR1 ENHRY, CDR2 SYGVKD. The V and J ends lost 2 bases and 5 bases respectively, with 10 bases between them. There are 14 residues in the CDR3.